Below, 9 T cell receptor beta chains from the same sample are listed, as sequenced in a study of blood T cell repertoires in COVID-19. Sequenced by immunoSEQ multiplex PCR; TCRdb stores in-frame clones only, minus some. The sample comprises about 220,000 clones, approximately 83% of which are singletons, and about 3% rests with the top ten. Sequencing was performed on peripheral blood. The receptors were gathered from a woman in her twenties or thirties who had recovered from COVID-19.

The chain joins TRBV7-2 to TRBJ2-7; D is uncertain. Trimming stripped 2 bases from V and 3 bases from J, with 8 bases between. The CDR3 totals 13 residues. CDR1 and CDR2 (germline): SGHTA, FQGNSA. CDR3 coding DNA: TGTGCCAGCAGCTTAAGAGGAGACTACGAGCAGTACTTC. Residues: CASSLRGDYEQYF.

This rearrangement joins TRBV27 to TRBJ1-1, with no clear D. The germline gives CDR1 MNHEY, CDR2 SMNVEV (reference sequence). V dropped 7 bases and J dropped 5 bases, with 8 bases sitting between them. The CDR3 length is 11 residues. The CDR3 nucleotides are TGTGCCAGCAAACGGGGAACTGAAGCTTTCTTT. Its protein product is CASKRGTEAFF.

This clone has only a few counts. V is TRBV2 and J is TRBJ2-1; 7 bases align to TRBD1. CDR3 length: 16 residues. With V trimmed by 7 bases and J by 10 bases, 19 bases remained unmatched. Germline values: CDR1 SNHLY, CDR2 FYNNEI. This chain's CDR3 is CASTPERLSGGEEQFF. DNA for the CDR3: TGTGCCAGCACCCCCGAGAGGTTGTCAGGGGGAGAGGAGCAGTTCTTC.

As concerns this clone: This sample includes further DNA sequences coding for the same CDR3. The chain links TRBV6-2 or TRBV6-3 to TRBJ1-5; TRBD1 agrees at 9 bases. The CDR3 consists of 15 residues. V shed 6 bases and J 1 base; nucleotides not matched to a gene: 4. CDR1 MNHEY and CDR2 SVGEGT come from the germline V gene. This chain's CDR3 is CASSTGTGSNQPQHF. The CDR3 DNA follows: TGTGCCAGCAGCACCGGGACAGGGAGCAATCAGCCCCAGCATTTT.

The chain is built from TRBV13 and TRBJ2-7; TRBD1 aligns across 9 bases. The germline gives CDR1 PRHDT, CDR2 FYEKMQ (reference sequence). The length of the CDR3 is 15 residues. With 5 bases clipped from V and 5 bases from J, the junction kept 10 bases outside the gene matches. CDR3 sequence (DNA): TGTGCCAGCAGCCCAGAGGGACAGGGTCATGACGAGCAGTACTTC. Protein: CASSPEGQGHDEQYF.

This chain connects TRBV2 to TRBJ1-3, with D uncertain. V was cut by 5 bases and J by 2 bases, with 16 bases left in between. This CDR3 spans 16 amino acids. The germline gives CDR1 SNHLY, CDR2 FYNNEI. CDR3 nucleotides: TGTGCCAGCAGTTTACCGACGGGGAGCACTGGAAACACCATATATTTT. This encodes CASSLPTGSTGNTIYF.

The chain employs TRBV5-1 and TRBJ1-6; D is uncertain. This CDR3 region has 14 residues. Germline CDR1 reads SGHRS; CDR2 reads YFSETQ. The V gene lost 0 bases and the J gene lost 7 bases, with 8 bases spanning the gap. CDR3 in DNA: TGCGCCAGCAGCTTGGCTGGCATAAATTCACCCCTCCACTTT. This gives the protein CASSLAGINSPLHF.

This clone occurred once. The chain carries TRBV6-4 and TRBJ2-3; possibly TRBD2 for D (7 bases). V gave up 2 bases and J gave up 4 bases, with 19 bases separating them. Germline CDR1 is MRHNA and CDR2 is SNTAGT. The CDR3 covers 17 residues. The CDR3: CASSDISRGGWSDTQYF. CDR3 nucleotide sequence: TGTGCCAGCAGTGACATCAGTAGGGGGGGTTGGTCAGATACGCAGTATTTT.

This clone was seen a handful of times. This chain links TRBV30 with TRBJ2-2; TRBD1 aligns across 7 bases. V shed 3 bases and J 4 bases; nucleotides not matched to a gene: 2. The germline CDR1 and CDR2 sequences are GTSNPN and SVGIG (reference sequence). The CDR3 contains 13 residues. In DNA form, the CDR3 reads TGTGCCTGGAGCCGGACAGGCACCGGGGAGCTGTTTTTT. Its translation is CAWSRTGTGELFF.